The 5 T cell receptor beta chains given below trace back to one sample, sequenced in a study of OX40 agonist ivuxolimab in advanced cancers. Sequenced by immunoSEQ multiplex PCR; TCRdb stores in-frame clones only, minus some. This sample has under 25,000 clones, with roughly 80% found just once. The material sequenced was CD4+ or CD8+ T cells sorted from blood, taken in a trial of the OX40 agonist ivuxolimab. These receptors all stem from an adult with an advanced solid tumor such as melanoma, head and neck, liver or kidney cancer.

This chain connects TRBV7-9 to TRBJ1-5; perhaps TRBD1 as D (5 bases). In germline, CDR1 is SEHNR, CDR2 FQNEAQ (reference sequence). The CDR3 spans 14 residues. Trimming shortened V by 4 bases and J by 2 bases, and 9 bases separated the two germline ends. DNA of the CDR3: TGTGCCAGCAGCTCATCGACAGGCAATCAGCCCCAGCATTTT. This encodes CASSSSTGNQPQHF.

This chain connects TRBV4-1 to TRBJ2-1, with a possible D match to TRBD2 (5 bases). The CDR3 contains 13 residues. Germline values: CDR1 MGHRA, CDR2 YSYEKL. Trimming left V 5 bases short and J 3 bases short, with 8 bases between. In DNA form, the CDR3 reads TGCGCCAGCAGCTTCCGGGACTACAATGAGCAGTTCTTC. Amino acids: CASSFRDYNEQFF.

The chain uses TRBV4-3 and TRBJ2-3; D uncertain. The CDR3 consists of 14 residues. The germline CDR1 and CDR2 sequences are LGHNA and YSLEER. Trimming removed 0 bases from V and 6 bases from J, with 10 bases in between. Here the CDR3 DNA reads TGCGCCAGCAGCCAAGATCCGGCTCCTGATACGCAGTATTTT. Amino acids: CASSQDPAPDTQYF.

A few counts support this clone. The chain is built from TRBV9 and TRBJ2-5; 8 nucleotides line up with TRBD2. In germline, CDR1 is SGDLS, CDR2 YYNGEE. Trimming cost V 4 bases and J 0 bases; bases outside gene matches: 11. CDR3 size: 17 residues. The DNA for the CDR3 is TGTGCCAGCAGCCCAGAGGGATTTAGCGGGGACCAAGAGACCCAGTACTTC. Translated, it gives CASSPEGFSGDQETQYF.

DNA of the CDR3: TGTGCCAGCAGCGCTACTAGCTGGGAGACCCAGTACTTC. Translating gives CASSATSWETQYF. The chain joins TRBV2 to TRBJ2-5, with a weak D call TRBD2 (6 bases). V gave up 6 bases and J gave up 5 bases, with 13 bases separating them. This CDR3 comprises 13 residues. Germline assignment: CDR1 SNHLY and CDR2 FYNNEI.